This T cell receptor (beta chain) appears in the sequencing data of a study of OX40 agonist ivuxolimab in advanced cancers. Study overall: One patient with hepatocellular carcinoma and two with cutaneous melanoma, three in all, had partial responses.

The germline CDR1 and CDR2 sequences are MDHEN and SYDVKM. The length of the CDR3 is 15 residues. V was clipped by 8 bases and J by 2 bases, with 16 bases between them. Assay: immunoSEQ multiplex PCR; the TCRdb copy retains only in-frame clones and omits some. The sample lists roughly 80,000 clones; over 75% were seen once. The clonotype comes from an adult with an advanced solid tumor such as melanoma, head and neck, liver or kidney cancer. The gene calls are TRBV28 and TRBJ1-5, with D uncertain. Sequenced material: CD4+ or CD8+ T cells sorted from blood, taken in a trial of the OX40 agonist ivuxolimab. Here the CDR3 DNA reads TGTGCCAGCTCGTGGGGTCGGCTCGGCAATCAGCCCCAGCATTTT. Protein sequence: CASSWGRLGNQPQHF.